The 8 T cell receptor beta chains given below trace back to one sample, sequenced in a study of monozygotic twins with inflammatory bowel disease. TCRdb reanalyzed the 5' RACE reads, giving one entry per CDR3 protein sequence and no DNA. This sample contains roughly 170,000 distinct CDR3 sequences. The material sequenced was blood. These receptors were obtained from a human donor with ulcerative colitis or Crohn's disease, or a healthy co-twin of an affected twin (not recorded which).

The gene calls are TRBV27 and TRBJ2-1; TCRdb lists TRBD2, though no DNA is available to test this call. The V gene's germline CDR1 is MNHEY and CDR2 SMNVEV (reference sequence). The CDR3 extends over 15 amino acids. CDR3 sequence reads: CASSFLAGAYNEQFF.

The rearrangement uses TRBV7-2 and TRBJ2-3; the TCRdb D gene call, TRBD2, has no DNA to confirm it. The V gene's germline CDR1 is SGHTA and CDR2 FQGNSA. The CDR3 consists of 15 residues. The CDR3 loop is CASSLTRATTDTQYF.

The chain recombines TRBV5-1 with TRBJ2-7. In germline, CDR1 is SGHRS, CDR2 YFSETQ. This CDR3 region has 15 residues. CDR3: CASSLGVGISYEQYF.

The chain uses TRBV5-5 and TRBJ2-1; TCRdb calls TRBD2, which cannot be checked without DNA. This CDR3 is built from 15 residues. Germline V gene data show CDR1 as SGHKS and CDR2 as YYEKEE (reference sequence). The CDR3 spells CASTRTSGTYNEQFF.

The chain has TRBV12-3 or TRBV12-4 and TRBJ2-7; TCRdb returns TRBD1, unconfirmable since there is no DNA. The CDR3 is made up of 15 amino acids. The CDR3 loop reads CASSLAFGGTYEQYF.

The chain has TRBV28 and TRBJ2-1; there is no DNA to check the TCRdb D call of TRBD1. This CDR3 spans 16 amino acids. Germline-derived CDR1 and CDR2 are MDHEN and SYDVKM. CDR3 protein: CASSSLQGFSYNEQFF.

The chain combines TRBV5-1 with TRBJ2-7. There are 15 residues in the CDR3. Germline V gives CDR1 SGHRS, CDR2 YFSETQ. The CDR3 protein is CASRRGDQISYEQYF.

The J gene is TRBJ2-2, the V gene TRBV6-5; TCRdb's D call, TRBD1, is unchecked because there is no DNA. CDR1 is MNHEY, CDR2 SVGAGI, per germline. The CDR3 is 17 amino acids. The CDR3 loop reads CASSYLGQASNTGELFF.